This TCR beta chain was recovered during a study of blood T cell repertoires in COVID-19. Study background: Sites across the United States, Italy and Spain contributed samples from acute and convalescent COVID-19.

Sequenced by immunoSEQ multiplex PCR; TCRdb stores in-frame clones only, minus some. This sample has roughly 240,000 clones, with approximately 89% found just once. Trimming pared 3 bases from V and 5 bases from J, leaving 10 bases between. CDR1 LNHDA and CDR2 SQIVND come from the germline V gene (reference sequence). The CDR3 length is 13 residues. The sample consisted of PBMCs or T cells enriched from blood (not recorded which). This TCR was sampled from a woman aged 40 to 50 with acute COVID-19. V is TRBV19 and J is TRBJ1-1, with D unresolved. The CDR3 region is CASSISGYTEAFF. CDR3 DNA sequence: TGTGCCAGTAGTATTTCGGGGTATACTGAAGCTTTCTTT.